These T cell receptor beta chains were read from a single sample in a study of cytomegalovirus exposure and HLA in healthy donors. Some clones are missing from TCRdb's copy, which holds only in-frame ones; the method was immunoSEQ multiplex PCR. Here the sample spans 100,000 to 150,000 clones, around four fifths being singletons. What was sequenced was PBMCs. The receptors shown here come from a woman in her thirties or forties in good health and CMV-seronegative. Each CDR3 is given with its conserved first and last residue. Fields, in order: D gene, J gene, clone size, V gene, CDR3 protein, CDR3 DNA. The D gene is left open where the match is weak. A clone size is listed for some rows: how often the clone was seen (once, few, many), or a class if it is expanded.

.	TRBJ1-4	.	TRBV19	CASSLGGKTNEKLFF	TGTGCCAGTAGCCTAGGGGGAAAGACTAATGAAAAACTGTTTTTT
.	TRBJ2-5	.	TRBV13	CASSGRRGETQYF	TGTGCCAGCAGCGGTAGGCGAGGGGAGACCCAGTACTTC
TRBD1	TRBJ1-5	.	TRBV2	CASSEGQGAFQPQHF	TGTGCCAGCAGCGAGGGACAGGGGGCGTTTCAGCCCCAGCATTTT
TRBD1	TRBJ2-7	.	TRBV11-2	CASSRDRSYEQYF	TGTGCCAGCAGCCGGGACAGAAGCTACGAGCAGTACTTC
.	TRBJ2-3	.	TRBV5-1	CASSAFSGSTDTQYF	TGCGCCAGCAGCGCTTTTAGCGGATCCACAGATACGCAGTATTTT
.	TRBJ1-2	.	TRBV5-1	CASSLEQSRYGYTF	TGCGCCAGCAGCTTGGAACAGTCCCGCTATGGCTACACCTTC
.	TRBJ2-3	.	TRBV6-6	CASSSVPSSDTQYF	TGTGCCAGCAGTTCGGTTCCATCTTCAGATACGCAGTATTTT
TRBD1	TRBJ2-7	.	TRBV7-8	CASSRDRGHEQYF	TGTGCCAGCAGCCGGGACAGGGGGCACGAGCAGTACTTC
TRBD2	TRBJ2-7	once	TRBV14	CASSQGLAGTAEQYF	TGTGCCAGCAGCCAAGGACTAGCGGGAACAGCCGAGCAGTACTTC
.	TRBJ2-2	.	TRBV6-5	CASSYAQTGELFF	TGTGCCAGCAGCTACGCTCAGACCGGGGAGCTGTTTTTT
.	TRBJ2-7	.	TRBV13	CASKYAGRSYEQYF	TGTGCCAGCAAATACGCGGGGCGGTCCTACGAGCAGTACTTC
.	TRBJ2-7	.	TRBV28	CASSSWGGGEGYEQYF	TGTGCCAGCAGTTCCTGGGGAGGGGGAGAGGGATACGAGCAGTACTTC
TRBD2	TRBJ2-1	.	TRBV4-2	CASSQDVASGGNEQFF	TGTGCCAGCAGCCAAGATGTAGCTAGCGGGGGCAATGAGCAGTTCTTC
TRBD1	TRBJ1-6	.	TRBV7-2	CASSLDSGTGNPQFPLHF	TGTGCCAGCAGCTTAGATTCCGGGACAGGGAATCCCCAGTTTCCCCTCCACTTT
TRBD1	TRBJ1-2	.	TRBV28	CASSPQPGQGTYGYTF	TGTGCCAGCAGCCCTCAGCCGGGACAGGGGACCTATGGCTACACCTTC
TRBD1	TRBJ1-6	.	TRBV19	CASSISGQGVSPLHF	TGTGCCAGTAGTATTAGCGGACAGGGGGTTTCACCCCTCCACTTT
.	TRBJ2-6	.	TRBV5-5	CASSLEVLLTGANVLTF	TGTGCCAGCAGCTTGGAAGTGCTACTAACTGGGGCCAACGTCCTGACTTTC
.	TRBJ1-5	.	TRBV7-2	CASSKYRVDNQPQHF	TGTGCCAGCAGCAAATACAGGGTCGACAATCAGCCCCAGCATTTT
TRBD1	TRBJ1-6	.	TRBV5-1	CASSLEGQGGSPLHF	TGCGCCAGCAGCTTGGAAGGACAGGGGGGTTCACCCCTCCACTTT
TRBD2	TRBJ2-1	.	TRBV7-9	CASSLGFRREGYNEQFF	TGTGCCAGCAGCTTAGGGTTCCGGCGGGAGGGCTACAATGAGCAGTTCTTC
TRBD1	TRBJ2-7	few	TRBV7-2	CASSSWTGETYEQYF	TGTGCCAGCAGCTCATGGACAGGGGAAACCTACGAGCAGTACTTC
.	TRBJ1-2	.	TRBV7-9	CASSRDSNYGYTF	TGTGCCAGCAGTCGCGACAGTAATTATGGCTACACCTTC
.	TRBJ2-7	.	TRBV19	CASSIVAVSSYEQYF	TGTGCCAGTAGTATAGTGGCAGTTTCTTCCTACGAGCAGTACTTC
.	TRBJ2-1	.	TRBV7-2	CASSLNSSPRNEQFF	TGTGCCAGCAGCTTAAATAGCTCACCCAGAAATGAGCAGTTCTTC
.	TRBJ1-4	.	TRBV4-1	CASSQALTGRNEKLFF	TGTGCCAGCAGCCAGGCGTTGACAGGTCGAAATGAAAAACTGTTTTTT
TRBD1	TRBJ2-1	few	TRBV4-2	CASSQDWDRGKNEQFF	TGTGCCAGCAGCCAAGATTGGGACAGGGGGAAAAATGAGCAGTTCTTC
TRBD1	TRBJ2-7	few	TRBV7-2	CASSARQGAYEQYF	TGTGCCAGCAGCGCCCGACAGGGGGCTTACGAGCAGTACTTC
TRBD1	TRBJ2-7	.	TRBV6-6	CASSVPGTGRYEQYF	TGTGCCAGCAGTGTGCCCGGGACAGGGCGGTACGAGCAGTACTTC
TRBD2	TRBJ2-5	.	TRBV11-3	CASSLLAGGQETQYF	TGTGCCAGCAGCTTATTAGCGGGGGGGCAAGAGACCCAGTACTTC
TRBD1	TRBJ1-4	.	TRBV29-1	CSVATGAGEKLFF	TGCAGCGTGGCCACAGGGGCTGGGGAAAAACTGTTTTTT
TRBD2	TRBJ2-2	.	TRBV7-2	CASSTTSGAAGELFF	TGTGCCAGCAGCACGACTAGCGGGGCGGCCGGGGAGCTGTTTTTT
.	TRBJ2-3	once	TRBV9	CASSAGRQDPQYF	TGTGCCAGCAGCGCCGGACGACAGGATCCGCAGTATTTT
TRBD1	TRBJ1-6	.	TRBV30	CAWSRQGSYNSPLHF	TGTGCCTGGAGTCGACAGGGTTCCTATAATTCACCCCTCCACTTT
.	TRBJ2-1	.	TRBV4-3	CASSQEILRDSYNEQFF	TGCGCCAGCAGCCAAGAGATTTTGCGGGACTCCTACAATGAGCAGTTCTTC
TRBD1	TRBJ2-2	.	TRBV14	CASRTGETGELFF	TGTGCCAGCAGGACAGGGGAGACCGGGGAGCTGTTTTTT
.	TRBJ2-6	.	TRBV4-2	CASSQDRVPGANVLTF	TGTGCCAGCAGCCAAGACAGGGTCCCTGGGGCCAACGTCCTGACTTTC
TRBD1	TRBJ2-5	.	TRBV5-1	CASSLDLPGQGSETQYF	TGCGCCAGCAGCTTGGATCTGCCGGGACAGGGATCAGAGACCCAGTACTTC
.	TRBJ1-1	few	TRBV5-1	CASSPGEGHTEAFF	TGCGCCAGCAGCCCGGGGGAGGGGCACACTGAAGCTTTCTTT
.	TRBJ2-2	.	TRBV7-9	CASSFARIEGTGELFF	TGTGCCAGCAGCTTTGCACGGATTGAGGGCACCGGGGAGCTGTTTTTT